This TCR beta chain appears in the sequencing data of a study of T cell repertoires in cytomegalovirus infection. MiXCR was run by TCRdb on the reads, yielding one entry per CDR3 protein. The sample includes about 300,000 distinct CDR3 sequences, around 9.1% of them seen just once. In this sample, this clonotype turned up many times. The CDR3 is 14 residues long. Germline CDR1 SGHDN, CDR2 FVKESK. Trimming removed 2 bases from V and 2 bases from J, with 10 bases in between. The sequencing input was PBMCs. This chain uses TRBV14 with TRBJ2-7; TRBD1 or TRBD2 may be the D gene (5 bases each). The TCR comes from a human donor in good health (CMV status not recorded). Some clones in this sample may be carry-over from other donors' samples. CDR3 nucleotides: TGTGCCAGCAGCCAACAACCGGGGCCCTACGAGCAGTACTTC. It specifies CASSQQPGPYEQYF. Combining the CDR3 with reference TRBV14 and TRBJ2-7 gives the whole variable domain EAGVTQFPSHSVIEKGQTVTLRCDPISGHDNLYWYRRVMGKEIKFLLHFVKESKQDESGMPNNRFLAERTGGTYSTLKVQPAELEDSGVYFCASSQQPGPYEQYFGPGTRLTVT.